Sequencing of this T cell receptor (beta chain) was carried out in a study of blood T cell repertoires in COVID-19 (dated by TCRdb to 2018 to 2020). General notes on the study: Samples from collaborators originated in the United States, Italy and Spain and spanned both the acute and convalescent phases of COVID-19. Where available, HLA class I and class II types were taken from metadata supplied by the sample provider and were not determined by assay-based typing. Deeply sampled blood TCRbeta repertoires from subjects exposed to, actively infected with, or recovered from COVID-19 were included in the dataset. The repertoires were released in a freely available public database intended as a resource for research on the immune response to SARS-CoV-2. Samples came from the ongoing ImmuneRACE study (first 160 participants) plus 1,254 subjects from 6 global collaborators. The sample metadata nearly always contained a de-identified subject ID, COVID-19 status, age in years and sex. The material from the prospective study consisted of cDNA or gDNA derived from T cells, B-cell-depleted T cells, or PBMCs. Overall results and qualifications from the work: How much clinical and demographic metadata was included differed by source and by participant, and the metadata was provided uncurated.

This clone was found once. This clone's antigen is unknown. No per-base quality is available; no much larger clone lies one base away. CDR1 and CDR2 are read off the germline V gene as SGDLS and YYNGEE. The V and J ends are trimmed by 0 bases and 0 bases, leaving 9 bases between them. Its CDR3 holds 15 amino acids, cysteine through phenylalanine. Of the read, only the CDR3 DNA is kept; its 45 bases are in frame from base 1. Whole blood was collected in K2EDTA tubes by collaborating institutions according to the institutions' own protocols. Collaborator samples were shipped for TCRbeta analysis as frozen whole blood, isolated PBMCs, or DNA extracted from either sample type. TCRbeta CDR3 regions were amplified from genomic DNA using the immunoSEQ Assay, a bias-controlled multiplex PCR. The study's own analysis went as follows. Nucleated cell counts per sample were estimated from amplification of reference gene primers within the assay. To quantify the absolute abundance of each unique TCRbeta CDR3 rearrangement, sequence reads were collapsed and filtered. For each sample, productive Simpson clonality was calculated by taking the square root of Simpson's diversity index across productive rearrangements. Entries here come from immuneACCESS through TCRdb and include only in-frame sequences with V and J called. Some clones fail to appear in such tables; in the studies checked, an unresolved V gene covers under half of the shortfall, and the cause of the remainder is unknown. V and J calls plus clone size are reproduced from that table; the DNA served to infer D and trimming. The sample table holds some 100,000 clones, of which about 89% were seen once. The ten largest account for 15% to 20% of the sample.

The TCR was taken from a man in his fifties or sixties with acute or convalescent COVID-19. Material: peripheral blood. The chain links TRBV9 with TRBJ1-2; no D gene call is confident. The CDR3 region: CASSVVGSPNYGYTF. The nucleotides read TGTGCCAGCAGCGTAGTTGGCTCACCTAACTATGGCTACACCTTC.